This note documents a single TCR beta chain sequence. Its antigen is as yet unknown. This record comes from a study of OX40 agonist ivuxolimab in advanced cancers. Whole-study results and caveats: Antigens targeted by the expanded peripheral T cells were not determined. Low normalized T-cell clonal expansion was additionally recorded for some nonresponders.

CDR1 is MNHEY and CDR2 is SMNVEV in the germline V gene (reference sequence). Trimming pared 6 bases from V and 4 bases from J, leaving 19 bases between. The CDR3 contains 15 residues. TCRdb's table, derived via immunoSEQ multiplex PCR, lists solely in-frame clones and lacks some. This sample yields 65,000 to 75,000 clones, of which roughly 90% are seen a single time; roughly 0.98% belongs to the top ten. The TCR comes from an adult with an advanced solid tumor such as melanoma, head and neck, liver or kidney cancer. The specimen comprised CD4+ or CD8+ T cells sorted from blood, sampled in a trial of the OX40 agonist ivuxolimab. The chain joins TRBV27 to TRBJ2-7; possible D gene TRBD1, 6 bases. The CDR3: CASRTTQTGDYEQYF. For the CDR3, the DNA is TGTGCCAGCAGGACAACACAGACAGGCGATTACGAGCAGTACTTC.